The 9 T cell receptor beta chains presented below share a single source sample, sequenced in a study of beta chain features in type 1 diabetes. Since all of the isolated RNA was reverse transcribed, expressed TCRB transcripts were what got sequenced. Profiled with immunoSEQ multiplex PCR; TCRdb holds only in-frame clones, not every one. The repertoire consists of nearly 250,000 clones, with 13% to 15% occurring once and the leading ten covering about 0.026%. The source material was naive CD4+ T cells from blood. Receptor source: a woman in her thirties or forties in good health.

This clone was counted a few times. This rearrangement joins TRBV10-3 to TRBJ2-7; possible D gene TRBD1, 5 bases. This CDR3 is 13 amino acids long. Trimming took off 3 bases at V and 4 bases at J, with 10 bases between the two ends. The V gene's germline CDR1 is ENHRY and CDR2 SYGVKD. The CDR3 reads CAISEGVGYEQYF. The CDR3 bases are TGTGCCATCAGTGAAGGGGTTGGGTACGAGCAGTACTTC.

This clone was detected only a few times. The chain carries TRBV13 and TRBJ2-7, with 13 nucleotides matching TRBD2. The germline V gene encodes CDR1 PRHDT and CDR2 FYEKMQ (reference sequence). J gave up 6 bases and V 7 bases, and 6 bases lay outside the gene matches. The CDR3 covers 14 residues. The CDR3 DNA is TGTGCCAGCACCTCACTAGCGGGGGGGCTCGAGCAGTACTTC. Translating it yields CASTSLAGGLEQYF.

The chain carries TRBV14 and TRBJ1-2; 8 bases are shared with TRBD1. The CDR3 is 15 residues long. The germline CDR1 and CDR2 sequences are SGHDN and FVKESK. The V and J ends lost 0 bases and 11 bases, in that order; junction bases with no gene match: 11. For the CDR3, the DNA is TGTGCCAGCAGCCAAGATCTTGGCAGGGGGCGCGGTTACACCTTC. Encoded protein: CASSQDLGRGRGYTF.

This sequence joins TRBV19 and TRBJ1-1, with D perhaps TRBD1 (6 bases). V lost 5 bases to trimming and J lost 1 base, with 14 bases between them. This CDR3 has 15 amino acids. The germline CDR1 and CDR2 sequences are LNHDA and SQIVND (reference sequence). CDR3 DNA: TGTGCCAGTAGTCCCACCGGGACACCGAACACTGAAGCTTTCTTT. It yields the protein CASSPTGTPNTEAFF.

A word on this clone: This CDR3 is also generated by other DNA sequences in the sample. CDR3 bases: TGTGCCAGTAGTACGGGGGGCTACGAGCAGTACTTC. This codes for CASSTGGYEQYF. The rearrangement links TRBV19 to TRBJ2-7; 7 bases align to TRBD2. CDR3 size: 12 residues. Germline values: CDR1 LNHDA, CDR2 SQIVND (reference sequence). V lost 4 bases and J lost 3; bases outside the gene matches: 0. Combining the CDR3 with reference TRBV19 and TRBJ2-7 gives the whole variable domain DGGITQSPKYLFRKEGQNVTLSCEQNLNHDAMYWYRQDPGQGLRLIYYSQIVNDFQKGDIAEGYSVSREKKESFPLTVTSAQKNPTAFYLCASSTGGYEQYFGPGTRLTVT.

The chain couples TRBV6-5 to TRBJ1-2; 12 nucleotides line up with TRBD1. The junction had 5 bases not matched to a gene; V was cut back by 5 bases and J by 7 bases. The CDR3 runs to 14 residues. Germline V lookup: CDR1 MNHEY, CDR2 SVGAGI. The CDR3: CASSRGTGGSGYTF. The CDR3 region has the DNA TGTGCCAGCAGTCGGGGGACAGGGGGCTCTGGCTACACCTTC.

This sequence joins TRBV28 and TRBJ2-5; no definite D call. Gene TRBJ2-7 matches the end of the DNA better, so the J call may be wrong. Looked up from germline, CDR1 is MDHEN and CDR2 is SYDVKM. The CDR3 is 12 amino acids. CDR3 in amino acids: CASSIPGHEQYF. Here the CDR3 DNA reads TGTGCCAGCAGTATCCCAGGTCACGAGCAGTACTTC.

The chain is built from TRBV10-3 and TRBJ2-4; D is perhaps TRBD2 (6 bases). The CDR3 runs to 16 residues. Germline loops: CDR1 ENHRY, CDR2 SYGVKD. Trimming left V 0 bases short and J 3 bases short, with 12 bases between. This chain's CDR3 is CAISESGGVNKNIQYF. CDR3 sequence (DNA): TGTGCCATCAGTGAGTCGGGCGGGGTGAACAAAAACATTCAGTACTTC.

This clone has more than one count but fewer than ten. V gene TRBV6-5 combines with J gene TRBJ2-5, with 11 bases lining up with TRBD2. This CDR3 contains 14 residues. Trimming at V came to 5 bases and at J to 1 base, leaving 0 bases not matched to a gene. The germline V gene has CDR1 MNHEY and CDR2 SVGAGI. The CDR3 here is CASSLAGGQETQYF. CDR3 in DNA: TGTGCCAGCAGTCTAGCGGGGGGCCAAGAGACCCAGTACTTC.